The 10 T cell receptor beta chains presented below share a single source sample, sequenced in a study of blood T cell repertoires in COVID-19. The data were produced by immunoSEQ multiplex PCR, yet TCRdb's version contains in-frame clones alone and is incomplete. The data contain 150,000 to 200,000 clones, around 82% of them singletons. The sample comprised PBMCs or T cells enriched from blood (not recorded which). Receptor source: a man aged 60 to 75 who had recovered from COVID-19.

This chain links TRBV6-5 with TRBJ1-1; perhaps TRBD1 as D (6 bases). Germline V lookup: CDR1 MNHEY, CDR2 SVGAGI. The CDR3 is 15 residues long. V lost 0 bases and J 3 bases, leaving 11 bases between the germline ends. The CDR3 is CASSYSTGTDTEAFF. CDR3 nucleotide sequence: TGTGCCAGCAGTTACTCTACAGGGACGGACACTGAAGCTTTCTTT.

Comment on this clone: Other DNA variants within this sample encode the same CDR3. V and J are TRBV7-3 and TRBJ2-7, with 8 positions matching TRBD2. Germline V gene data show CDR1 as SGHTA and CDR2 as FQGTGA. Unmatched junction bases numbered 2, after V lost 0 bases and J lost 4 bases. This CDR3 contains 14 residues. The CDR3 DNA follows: TGTGCCAGCAGCTTAACTGCGGGAGGTTACGAGCAGTACTTC. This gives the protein CASSLTAGGYEQYF.

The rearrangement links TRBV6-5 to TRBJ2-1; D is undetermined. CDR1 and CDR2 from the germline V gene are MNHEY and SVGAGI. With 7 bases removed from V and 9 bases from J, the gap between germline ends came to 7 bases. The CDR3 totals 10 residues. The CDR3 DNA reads TGTGCCAGCAATACCGGTGAGCAGTTCTTC. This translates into CASNTGEQFF.

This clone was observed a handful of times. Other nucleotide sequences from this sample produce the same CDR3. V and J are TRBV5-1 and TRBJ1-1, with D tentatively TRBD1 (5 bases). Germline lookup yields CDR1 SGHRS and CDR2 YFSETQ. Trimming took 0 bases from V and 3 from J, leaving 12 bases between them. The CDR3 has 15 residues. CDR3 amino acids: CASSLEGQGYTEAFF. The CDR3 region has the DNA TGCGCCAGCAGCTTGGAGGGGCAGGGATACACTGAAGCTTTCTTT.

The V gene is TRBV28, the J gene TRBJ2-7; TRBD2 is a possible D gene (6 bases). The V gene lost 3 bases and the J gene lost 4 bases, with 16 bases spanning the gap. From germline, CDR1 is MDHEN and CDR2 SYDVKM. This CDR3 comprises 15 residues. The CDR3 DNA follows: TGTGCCAGCAGTTTTTTAGCGGTAGTGACGTACGAGCAGTACTTC. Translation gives CASSFLAVVTYEQYF.

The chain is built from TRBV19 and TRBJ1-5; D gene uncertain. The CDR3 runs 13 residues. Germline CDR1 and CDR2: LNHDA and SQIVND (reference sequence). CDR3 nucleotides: TGTGCACTTTACCCGGTTAGCAATCAGCCCCAGCATTTT. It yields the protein CALYPVSNQPQHF. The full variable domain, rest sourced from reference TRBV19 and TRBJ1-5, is DGGITQSPKYLFRKEGQNVTLSCEQNLNHDAMYWYRQDPGQGLRLIYYSQIVNDFQKGDIAEGYSVSREKKESFPLTVTSAQKNPTAFYLCALYPVSNQPQHFGDGTRLSIL.

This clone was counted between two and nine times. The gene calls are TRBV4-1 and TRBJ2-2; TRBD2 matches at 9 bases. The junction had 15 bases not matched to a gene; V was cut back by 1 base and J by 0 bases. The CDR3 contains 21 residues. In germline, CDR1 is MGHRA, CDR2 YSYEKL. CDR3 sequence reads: CASSQVPQNVAGVPNTGELFF. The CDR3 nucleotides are TGCGCCAGCAGCCAAGTGCCCCAGAACGTAGCGGGAGTCCCGAACACCGGGGAGCTGTTTTTT.

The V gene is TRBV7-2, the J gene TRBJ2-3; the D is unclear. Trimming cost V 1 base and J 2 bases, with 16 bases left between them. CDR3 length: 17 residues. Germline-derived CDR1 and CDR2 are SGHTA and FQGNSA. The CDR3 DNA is TGTGCCAGCAGCTTAGTGTCAGGTTACGGATTCACAGATACGCAGTATTTT. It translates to CASSLVSGYGFTDTQYF.

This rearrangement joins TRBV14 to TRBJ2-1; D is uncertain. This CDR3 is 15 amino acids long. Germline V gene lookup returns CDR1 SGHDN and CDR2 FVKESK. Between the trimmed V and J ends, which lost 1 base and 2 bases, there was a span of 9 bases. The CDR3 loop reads CASSQGSVPYNEQFF. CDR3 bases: TGTGCCAGCAGCCAAGGGAGTGTTCCCTACAATGAGCAGTTCTTC.

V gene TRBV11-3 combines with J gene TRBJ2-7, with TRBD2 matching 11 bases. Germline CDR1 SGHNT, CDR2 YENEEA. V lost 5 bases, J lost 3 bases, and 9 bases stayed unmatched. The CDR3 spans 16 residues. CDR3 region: CASSLHPGTSGYEQYF. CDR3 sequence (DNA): TGTGCCAGCAGCCTCCACCCCGGGACTAGCGGCTACGAGCAGTACTTC. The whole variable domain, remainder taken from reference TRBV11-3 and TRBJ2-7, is EAGVVQSPRYKIIEKKQPVAFWCNPISGHNTLYWYLQNLGQGPELLIRYENEEAVDDSQLPKDRFSAERLKGVDSTLKIQPAELGDSAVYLCASSLHPGTSGYEQYFGPGTRLTVT.